This paragraph reports one TCR beta chain. The J segment lost 8 bases and the V segment lost 2 bases, leaving 5 bases of the junction unmatched. The CDR3 runs 14 residues. CDR1 is MNHEY, CDR2 SVGAGI, per germline. This sample was taken from a study of blood T cell repertoires in COVID-19. Background on the study: Sites in the United States, Italy and Spain provided acute and convalescent COVID-19 samples. PBMCs, B-cell-depleted T cells, or T cells were the source of the cDNA or gDNA that made up the material.

Original analysis: The assay estimated nucleated cells by amplifying reference gene primers. The method was immunoSEQ multiplex PCR; TCRdb's version includes in-frame clones alone and lacks a portion of them. V and J calls and clone size are as listed in that table; D and trimming were resolved from the DNA. The table includes 150,000 or so clones, around 88% detected once. This clonotype was sampled from a human donor in a cohort sampled during active COVID-19. This chain connects TRBV6-5 to TRBJ2-1; the match to TRBD2 covers 8 bases. Input material: peripheral blood. The CDR3 sequence: CASSYSGSGDEQFF. CDR3 in DNA: TGTGCCAGCAGTTACAGCGGGAGTGGCGATGAGCAGTTCTTC.